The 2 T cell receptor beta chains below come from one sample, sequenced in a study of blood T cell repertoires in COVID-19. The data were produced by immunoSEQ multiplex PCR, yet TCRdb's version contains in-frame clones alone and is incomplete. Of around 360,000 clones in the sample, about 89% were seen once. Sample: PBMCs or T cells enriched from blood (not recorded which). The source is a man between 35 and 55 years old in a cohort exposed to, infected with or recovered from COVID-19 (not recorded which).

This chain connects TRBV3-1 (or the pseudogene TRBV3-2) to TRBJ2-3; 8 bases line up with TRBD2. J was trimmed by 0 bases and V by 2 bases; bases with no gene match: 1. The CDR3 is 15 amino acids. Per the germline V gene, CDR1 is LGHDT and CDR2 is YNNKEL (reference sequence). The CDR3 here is CASSQTSGSTDTQYF. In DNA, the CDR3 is TGTGCCAGCAGCCAAACTAGCGGCAGCACAGATACGCAGTATTTT.

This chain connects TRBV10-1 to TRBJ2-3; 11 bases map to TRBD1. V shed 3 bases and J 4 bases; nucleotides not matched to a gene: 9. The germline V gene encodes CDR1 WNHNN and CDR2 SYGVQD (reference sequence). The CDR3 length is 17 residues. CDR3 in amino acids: CASSDLGGQGASDTQYF. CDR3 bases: TGCGCCAGCAGTGACCTGGGAGGACAGGGGGCCTCAGATACGCAGTATTTT.